The clone carrying this T cell receptor (beta chain) was recorded once. CDR1 MDHEN and CDR2 SYDVKM come from the germline V gene. Trimming pared 5 bases from V and 2 bases from J, leaving 13 bases between. This CDR3 spans 15 amino acids. These data come from a study of T cell responses to AZD1222 COVID-19 vaccine. Method: immunoSEQ multiplex PCR; TCRdb's copy keeps in-frame clones and lacks some. In the table there are about 150,000 clones, 90% of which are singletons. This receptor was identified in an adult in good health. The chain employs TRBV28 and TRBJ2-1; perhaps D is TRBD1 or TRBD2 (5 bases each). Sequencing was performed on peripheral blood, taken on day 0 of AZD1222 vaccination. The CDR3 DNA reads as TGTGCCAGCAGTGGACCGGGACCCCCCTACAATGAGCAGTTCTTC. Its translation: CASSGPGPPYNEQFF.